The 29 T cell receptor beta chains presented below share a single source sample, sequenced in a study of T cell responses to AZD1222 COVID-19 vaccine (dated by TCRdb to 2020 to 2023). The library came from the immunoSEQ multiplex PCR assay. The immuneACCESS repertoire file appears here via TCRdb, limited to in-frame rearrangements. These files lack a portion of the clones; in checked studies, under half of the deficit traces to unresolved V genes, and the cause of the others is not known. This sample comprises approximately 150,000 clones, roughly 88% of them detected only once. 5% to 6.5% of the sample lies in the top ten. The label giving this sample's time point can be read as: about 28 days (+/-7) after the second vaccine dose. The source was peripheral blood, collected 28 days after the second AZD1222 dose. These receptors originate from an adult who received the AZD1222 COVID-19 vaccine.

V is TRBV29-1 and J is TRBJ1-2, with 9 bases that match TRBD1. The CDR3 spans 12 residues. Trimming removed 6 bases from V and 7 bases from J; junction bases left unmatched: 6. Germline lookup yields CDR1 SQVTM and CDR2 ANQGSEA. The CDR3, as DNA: TGCAGCGTCCGACAGGGGGTGGGTGGCTACACCTTC. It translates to CSVRQGVGGYTF. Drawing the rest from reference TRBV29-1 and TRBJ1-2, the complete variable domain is SAVISQKPSRDICQRGTSLTIQCQVDSQVTMMFWYRQQPGQSLTLIATANQGSEATYESGFVIDKFPISRPNLTFSTLTVSNMSPEDSSIYLCSVRQGVGGYTFGSGTRLTVV.

This CDR3 reads CASLRTDKGEKLFF. DNA of the CDR3: TGTGCCAGCCTACGGACCGACAAGGGGGAAAAACTGTTTTTT. V and J are TRBV19 and TRBJ1-4, with a possible D match to TRBD1 (5 bases). Germline V gene sequence: CDR1 LNHDA, CDR2 SQIVND (reference sequence). The V gene lost 9 bases and the J gene lost 8 bases, with 19 bases spanning the gap. This CDR3 is 14 amino acids long.

The CDR3 coding sequence is TGTGCCATCAGTGACCCGACAGGCAACTACGAGCAGTACTTC. Translated: CAISDPTGNYEQYF. The J gene is TRBJ2-7, the V gene TRBV10-3; D possibly corresponds to TRBD1 (6 bases). The CDR3 runs 14 residues. Looked up from germline, CDR1 is ENHRY and CDR2 is SYGVKD. V shed 3 bases and J shed 3 bases, with 12 bases lying between them.

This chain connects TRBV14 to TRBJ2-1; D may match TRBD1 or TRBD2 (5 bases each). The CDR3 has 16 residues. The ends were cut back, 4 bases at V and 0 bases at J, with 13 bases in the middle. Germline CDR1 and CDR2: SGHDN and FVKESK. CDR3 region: CASSPSGTISYNEQFF. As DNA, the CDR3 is TGTGCCAGCAGCCCCTCCGGGACCATCTCCTACAATGAGCAGTTCTTC.

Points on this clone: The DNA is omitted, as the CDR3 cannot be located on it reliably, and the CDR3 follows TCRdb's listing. The CDR3: CASWGVGTSLVF. The V call is TRBV28, the J call TRBJ2-7; the table assigns TRBD1, which was not confirmed against the DNA. Termini included, the CDR3 measures 12 amino acids. From germline, CDR1 is MDHEN and CDR2 SYDVKM.

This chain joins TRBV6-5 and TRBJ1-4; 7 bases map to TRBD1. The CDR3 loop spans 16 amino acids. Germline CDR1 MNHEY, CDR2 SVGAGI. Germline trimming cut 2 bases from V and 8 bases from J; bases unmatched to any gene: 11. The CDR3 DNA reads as TGTGCCAGCAGTTACGGGAATAAAAACAGGGGAGAAAAACTGTTTTTT. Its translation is CASSYGNKNRGEKLFF.

The CDR3, as DNA: TGTGCCAGCAGCGTAGCATCGGACAGGGTAGAAGACTATGGCTACACCTTC. It is translated as CASSVASDRVEDYGYTF. The J gene is TRBJ1-2, the V gene TRBV9, with 8 positions matching TRBD1. The CDR3 covers 17 residues. Looked up from germline, CDR1 is SGDLS and CDR2 is YYNGEE. With 0 bases clipped from V and 3 bases from J, the junction kept 10 bases outside the gene matches.

CDR3 sequence (DNA): TGTGCCAGCTCACCACTGGTTAGCACAGATACGCAGTATTTT. Translating it yields CASSPLVSTDTQYF. The chain is built from TRBV18 and TRBJ2-3; no firm D call. V shed 1 base and J shed 0 bases, with 5 bases lying between them. From germline, CDR1 is KGHSH and CDR2 LQKENI. The CDR3 totals 14 residues. Full variable domain (remainder filled in from reference TRBV18 and TRBJ2-3): NAGVMQNPRHLVRRRGQEARLRCSPMKGHSHVYWYRQLPEEGLKFMVYLQKENIIDESGMPKERFSAEFPKEGPSILRIQQVVRGDSAAYFCASSPLVSTDTQYFGPGTRLTVL.

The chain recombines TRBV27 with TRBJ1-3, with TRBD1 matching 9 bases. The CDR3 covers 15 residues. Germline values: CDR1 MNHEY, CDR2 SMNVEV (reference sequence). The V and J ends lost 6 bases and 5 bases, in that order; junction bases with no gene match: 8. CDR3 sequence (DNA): TGTGCCAGCAGGAAAAGAGGACAGGGGAGAAACACCATATATTTT. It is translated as CASRKRGQGRNTIYF.

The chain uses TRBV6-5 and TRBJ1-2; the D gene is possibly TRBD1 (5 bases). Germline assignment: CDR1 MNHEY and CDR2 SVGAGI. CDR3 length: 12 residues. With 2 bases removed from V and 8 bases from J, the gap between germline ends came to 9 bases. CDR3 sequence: CASSYGGGGYTF. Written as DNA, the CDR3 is TGTGCCAGCAGTTACGGGGGTGGAGGCTACACCTTC.

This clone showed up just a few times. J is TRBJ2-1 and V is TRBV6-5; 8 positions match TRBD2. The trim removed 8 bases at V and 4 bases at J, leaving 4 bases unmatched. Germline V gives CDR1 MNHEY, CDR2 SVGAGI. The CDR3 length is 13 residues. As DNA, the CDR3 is TGTGCCAGCGTAGCGGGACCGTACAATGAGCAGTTCTTC. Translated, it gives CASVAGPYNEQFF.

The CDR3 loop is CASSLQGLVYEQYF. The CDR3 DNA reads TGTGCCAGCAGTTTGCAGGGCCTTGTTTACGAGCAGTACTTC. The V gene is TRBV6-2 or TRBV6-3, the J gene TRBJ2-7; TRBD1 is a possible D gene (5 bases). From germline, CDR1 is MNHEY and CDR2 SVGEGT. CDR3 size: 14 residues. V was pared by 4 bases and J by 4 bases, with 14 bases between.

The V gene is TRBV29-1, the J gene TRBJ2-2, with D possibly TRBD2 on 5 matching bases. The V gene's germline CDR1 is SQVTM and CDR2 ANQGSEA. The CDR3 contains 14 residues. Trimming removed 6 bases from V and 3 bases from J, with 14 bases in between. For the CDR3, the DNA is TGCAGCGTGCGGTCCGGGCGGGACACCGGGGAGCTGTTTTTT. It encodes CSVRSGRDTGELFF.

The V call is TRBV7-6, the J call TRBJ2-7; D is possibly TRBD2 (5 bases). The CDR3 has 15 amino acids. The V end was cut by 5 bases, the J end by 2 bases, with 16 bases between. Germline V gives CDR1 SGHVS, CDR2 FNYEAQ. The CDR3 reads CASSPVAGGTYEQYF. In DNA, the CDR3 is TGTGCCAGCAGCCCAGTTGCGGGCGGCACCTACGAGCAGTACTTC.

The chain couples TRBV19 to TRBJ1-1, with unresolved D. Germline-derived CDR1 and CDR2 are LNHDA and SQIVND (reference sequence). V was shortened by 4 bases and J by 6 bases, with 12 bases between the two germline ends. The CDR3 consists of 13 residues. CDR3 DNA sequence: TGTGCCAGTAGTAGGACCCCGCCACCTGAAGCTTTCTTT. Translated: CASSRTPPPEAFF.

CDR3 DNA: TGTGCCAGCAGCCAAGGTCCAGGGTCCAACTATGGCTACACCTTC. Residues: CASSQGPGSNYGYTF. The genes are TRBV3-1 (or the pseudogene TRBV3-2) and TRBJ1-2; maybe TRBD1 (5 bases). Germline V gives CDR1 LGHDT, CDR2 YNNKEL (reference sequence). This CDR3 has 15 residues. The V end lost 1 base, the J end lost 2 bases, and 11 bases lay between the germline ends.

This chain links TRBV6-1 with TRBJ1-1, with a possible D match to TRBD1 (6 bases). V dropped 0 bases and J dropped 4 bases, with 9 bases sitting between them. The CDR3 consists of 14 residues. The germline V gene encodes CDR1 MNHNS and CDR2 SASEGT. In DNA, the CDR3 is TGTGCCAGCAGTGAAGCGCAGGGGAGCACTGAAGCTTTCTTT. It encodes CASSEAQGSTEAFF.

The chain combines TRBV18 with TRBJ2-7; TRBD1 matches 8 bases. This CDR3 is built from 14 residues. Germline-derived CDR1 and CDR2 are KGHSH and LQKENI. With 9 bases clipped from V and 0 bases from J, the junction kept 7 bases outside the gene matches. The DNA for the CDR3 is TGTGCCAGTGCAGGGGGCTTCCCCTCCTACGAGCAGTACTTC. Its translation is CASAGGFPSYEQYF.

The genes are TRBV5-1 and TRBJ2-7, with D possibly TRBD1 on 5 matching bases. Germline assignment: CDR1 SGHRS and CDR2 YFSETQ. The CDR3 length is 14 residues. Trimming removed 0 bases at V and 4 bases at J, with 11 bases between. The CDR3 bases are TGCGCCAGCAGCTTGGACAGGCAAAATTACGAGCAGTACTTC. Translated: CASSLDRQNYEQYF.

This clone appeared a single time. CDR3 residues: CASSYPPGDKMYGKLFF. CDR3 nucleotide sequence: TGTGCCAGCAGTTATCCCCCGGGCGACAAAATGTATGGAAAACTGTTTTTT. The J gene is TRBJ1-4, the V gene TRBV28, with D uncertain. The V end was cut by 4 bases, the J end by 10 bases, with 25 bases between. Germline V gene sequence: CDR1 MDHEN, CDR2 SYDVKM. This CDR3 contains 17 residues.

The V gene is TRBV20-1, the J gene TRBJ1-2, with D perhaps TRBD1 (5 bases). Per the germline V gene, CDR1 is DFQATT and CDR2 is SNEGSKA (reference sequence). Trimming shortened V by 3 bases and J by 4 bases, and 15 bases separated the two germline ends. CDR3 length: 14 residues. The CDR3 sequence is CSASVRQGGYGYTF. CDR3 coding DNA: TGCAGTGCTAGTGTCAGGCAGGGTGGCTATGGCTACACCTTC.

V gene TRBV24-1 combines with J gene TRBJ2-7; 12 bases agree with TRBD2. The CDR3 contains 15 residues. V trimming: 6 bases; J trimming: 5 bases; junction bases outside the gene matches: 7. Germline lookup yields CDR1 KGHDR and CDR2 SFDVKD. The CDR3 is CATSHLAGGDHEQYF. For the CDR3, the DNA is TGTGCCACCAGTCATCTAGCGGGAGGGGACCACGAGCAGTACTTC.

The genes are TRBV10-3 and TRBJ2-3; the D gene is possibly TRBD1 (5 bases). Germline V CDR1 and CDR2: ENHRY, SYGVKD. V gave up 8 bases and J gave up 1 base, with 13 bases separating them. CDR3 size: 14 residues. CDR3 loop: CAILQKTGTDTQYF. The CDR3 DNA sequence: TGTGCCATCCTACAGAAGACAGGCACAGATACGCAGTATTTT.

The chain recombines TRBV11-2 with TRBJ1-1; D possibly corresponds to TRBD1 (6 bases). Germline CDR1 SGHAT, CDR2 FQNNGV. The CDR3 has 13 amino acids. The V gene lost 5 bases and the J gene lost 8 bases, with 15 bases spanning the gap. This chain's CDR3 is CASSQQGGVEAFF. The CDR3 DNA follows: TGTGCCAGCAGCCAACAGGGCGGTGTGGAAGCTTTCTTT.

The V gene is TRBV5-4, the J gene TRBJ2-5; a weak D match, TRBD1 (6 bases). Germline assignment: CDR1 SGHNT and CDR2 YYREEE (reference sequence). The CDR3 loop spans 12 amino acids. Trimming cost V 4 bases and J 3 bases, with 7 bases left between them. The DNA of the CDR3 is TGTGCCAGCAGCCGACAGGAAGAGACCCAGTACTTC. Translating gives CASSRQEETQYF. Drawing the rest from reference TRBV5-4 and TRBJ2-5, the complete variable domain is ETGVTQSPTHLIKTRGQQVTLRCSSQSGHNTVSWYQQALGQGPQFIFQYYREEENGRGNFPPRFSGLQFPNYSSELNVNALELDDSALYLCASSRQEETQYFGPGTRLLVL.

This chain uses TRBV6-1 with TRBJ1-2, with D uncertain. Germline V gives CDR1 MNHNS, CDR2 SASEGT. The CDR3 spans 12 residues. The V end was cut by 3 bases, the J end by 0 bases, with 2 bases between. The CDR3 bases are TGTGCCAGCAGTGACACTAACTATGGCTACACCTTC. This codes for CASSDTNYGYTF.

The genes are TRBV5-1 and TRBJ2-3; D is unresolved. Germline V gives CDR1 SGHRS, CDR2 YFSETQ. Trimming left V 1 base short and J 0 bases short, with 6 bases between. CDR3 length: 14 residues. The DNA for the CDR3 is TGCGCCAGCAGCTTGTTGGACAGCACAGATACGCAGTATTTT. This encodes CASSLLDSTDTQYF.

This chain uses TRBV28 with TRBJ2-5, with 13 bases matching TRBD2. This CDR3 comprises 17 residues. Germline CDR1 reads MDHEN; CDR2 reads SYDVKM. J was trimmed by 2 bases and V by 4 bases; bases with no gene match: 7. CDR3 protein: CASSSWTSGSLQETQYF. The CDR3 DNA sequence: TGTGCCAGCAGTTCATGGACTAGCGGGAGCCTACAAGAGACCCAGTACTTC.

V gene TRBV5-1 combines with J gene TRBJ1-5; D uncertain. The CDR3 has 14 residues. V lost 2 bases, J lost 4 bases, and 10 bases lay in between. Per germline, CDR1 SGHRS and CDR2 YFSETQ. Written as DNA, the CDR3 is TGCGCCAGCAGCTTACCGGGGAAAAATCAGCCCCAGCATTTT. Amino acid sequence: CASSLPGKNQPQHF.